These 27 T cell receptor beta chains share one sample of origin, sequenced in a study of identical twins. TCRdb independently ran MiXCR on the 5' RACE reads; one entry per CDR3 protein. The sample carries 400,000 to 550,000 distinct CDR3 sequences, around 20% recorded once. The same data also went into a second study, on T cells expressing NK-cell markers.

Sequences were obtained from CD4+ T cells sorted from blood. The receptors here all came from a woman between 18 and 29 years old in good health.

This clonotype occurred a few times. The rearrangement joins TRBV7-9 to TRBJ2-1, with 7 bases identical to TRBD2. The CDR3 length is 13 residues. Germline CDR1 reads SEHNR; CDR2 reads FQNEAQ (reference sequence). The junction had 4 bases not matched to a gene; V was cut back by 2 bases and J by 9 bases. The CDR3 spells CASSLTSVTEQFF. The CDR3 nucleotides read TGTGCCAGCAGCTTAACTAGCGTGACTGAGCAGTTCTTC.

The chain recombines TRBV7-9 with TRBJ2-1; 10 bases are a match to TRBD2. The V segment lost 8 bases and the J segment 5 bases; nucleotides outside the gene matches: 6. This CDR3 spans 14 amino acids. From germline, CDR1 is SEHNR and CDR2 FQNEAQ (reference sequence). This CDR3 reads CASLFSGGNNEQFF. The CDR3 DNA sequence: TGTGCCAGCTTATTTAGCGGGGGGAACAATGAGCAGTTCTTC.

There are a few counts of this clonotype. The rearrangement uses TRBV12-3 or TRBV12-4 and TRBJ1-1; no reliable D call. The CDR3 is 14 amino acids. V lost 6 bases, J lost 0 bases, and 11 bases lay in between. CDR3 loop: CASRVIGMNTEAFF. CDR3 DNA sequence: TGTGCCAGCAGGGTCATAGGCATGAACACTGAAGCTTTCTTT.

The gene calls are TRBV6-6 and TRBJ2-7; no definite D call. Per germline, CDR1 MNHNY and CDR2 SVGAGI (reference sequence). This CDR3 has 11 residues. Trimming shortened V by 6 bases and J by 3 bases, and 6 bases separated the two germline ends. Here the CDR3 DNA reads TGTGCCAGCAGGCGGTTCTACGAGCAGTACTTC. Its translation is CASRRFYEQYF.

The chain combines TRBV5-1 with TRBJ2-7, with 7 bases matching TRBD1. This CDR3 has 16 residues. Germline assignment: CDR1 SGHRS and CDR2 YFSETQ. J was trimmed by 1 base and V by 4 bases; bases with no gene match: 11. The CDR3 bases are TGCGCCAGCAGCAAAGTAACCGGGACAGCTTCCTACGAGCAGTACTTC. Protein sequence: CASSKVTGTASYEQYF.

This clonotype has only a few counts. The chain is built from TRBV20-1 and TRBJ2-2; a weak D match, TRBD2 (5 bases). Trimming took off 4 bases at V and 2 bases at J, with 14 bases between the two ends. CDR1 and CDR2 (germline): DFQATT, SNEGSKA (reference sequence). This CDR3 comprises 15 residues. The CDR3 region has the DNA TGCAGTGCTACCGGACGGGGTGGAAACACCGGGGAGCTGTTTTTT. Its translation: CSATGRGGNTGELFF.

This chain's CDR3 is CASSAHRGRDEQFF. CDR3 DNA: TGTGCCAGCAGCGCGCACAGGGGGCGCGATGAGCAGTTCTTC. The J gene is TRBJ2-1, the V gene TRBV9; 9 bases map to TRBD1. The V segment lost 3 bases and the J segment 8 bases; nucleotides outside the gene matches: 6. Germline CDR1 SGDLS, CDR2 YYNGEE. The CDR3 extends over 14 amino acids.

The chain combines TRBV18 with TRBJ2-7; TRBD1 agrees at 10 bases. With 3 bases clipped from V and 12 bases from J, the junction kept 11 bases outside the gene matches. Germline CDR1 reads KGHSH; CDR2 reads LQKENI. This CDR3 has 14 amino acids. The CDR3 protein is CASSPNTGQGVLYF. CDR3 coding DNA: TGTGCCAGCTCACCGAATACCGGACAGGGGGTGTTGTACTTC.

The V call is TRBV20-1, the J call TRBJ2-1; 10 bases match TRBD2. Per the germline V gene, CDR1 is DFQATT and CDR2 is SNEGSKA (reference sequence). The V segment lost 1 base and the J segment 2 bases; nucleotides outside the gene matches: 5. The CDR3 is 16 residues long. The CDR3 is CSARVAAGGPYNEQFF. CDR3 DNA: TGCAGTGCTAGAGTCGCAGCGGGGGGGCCCTACAATGAGCAGTTCTTC.

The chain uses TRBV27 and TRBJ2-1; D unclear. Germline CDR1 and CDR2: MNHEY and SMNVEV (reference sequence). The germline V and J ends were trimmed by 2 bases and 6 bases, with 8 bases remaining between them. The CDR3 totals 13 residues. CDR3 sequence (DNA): TGTGCCAGCAGTTTACACGGGTTCAATGAGCAGTTCTTC. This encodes CASSLHGFNEQFF.

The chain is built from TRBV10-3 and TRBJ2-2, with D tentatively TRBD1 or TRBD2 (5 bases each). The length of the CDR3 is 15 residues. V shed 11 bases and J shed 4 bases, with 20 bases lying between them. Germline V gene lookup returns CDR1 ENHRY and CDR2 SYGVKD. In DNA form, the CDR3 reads TGTGCCGCGAGCCGGGACGCCTTTGGCACCGGGGAGCTGTTTTTT. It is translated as CAASRDAFGTGELFF.

CDR3: CSARRTGEGDYGYTF. The CDR3 nucleotides read TGCAGTGCTCGTAGGACAGGGGAAGGGGACTATGGCTACACCTTC. The chain recombines TRBV20-1 with TRBJ1-2; 9 bases line up with TRBD1. V trimming: 5 bases; J trimming: 3 bases; junction bases outside the gene matches: 10. The CDR3 loop spans 15 amino acids. CDR1 is DFQATT, CDR2 SNEGSKA, per germline (reference sequence).

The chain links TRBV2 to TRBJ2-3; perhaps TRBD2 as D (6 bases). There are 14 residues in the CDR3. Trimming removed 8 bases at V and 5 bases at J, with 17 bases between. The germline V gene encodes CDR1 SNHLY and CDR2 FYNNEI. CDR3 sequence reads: CASAGLGERDTQYF. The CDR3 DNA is TGTGCCAGCGCGGGACTCGGGGAAAGAGATACGCAGTATTTT.

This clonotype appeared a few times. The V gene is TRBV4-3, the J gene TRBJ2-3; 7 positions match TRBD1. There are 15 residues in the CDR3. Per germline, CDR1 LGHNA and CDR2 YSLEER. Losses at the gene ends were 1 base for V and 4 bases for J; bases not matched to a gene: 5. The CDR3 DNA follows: TGCGCCAGCAGCCAAGTGGCAACAGGGGCAGATACGCAGTATTTT. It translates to CASSQVATGADTQYF.

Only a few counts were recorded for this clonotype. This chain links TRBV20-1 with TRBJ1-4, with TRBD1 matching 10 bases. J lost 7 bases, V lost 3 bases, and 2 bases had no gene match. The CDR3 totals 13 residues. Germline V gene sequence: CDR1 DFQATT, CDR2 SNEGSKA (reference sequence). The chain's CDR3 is CSASGTGVEKLFF. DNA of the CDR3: TGCAGTGCTAGCGGGACAGGGGTTGAAAAACTGTTTTTT.

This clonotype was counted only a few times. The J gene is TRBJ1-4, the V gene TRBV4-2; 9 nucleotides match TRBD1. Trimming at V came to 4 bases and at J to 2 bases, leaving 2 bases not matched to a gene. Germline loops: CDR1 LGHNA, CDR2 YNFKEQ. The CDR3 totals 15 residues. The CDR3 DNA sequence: TGTGCCAGCAGCCGAGGACAGGGGACTAATGAAAAACTGTTTTTT. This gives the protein CASSRGQGTNEKLFF.

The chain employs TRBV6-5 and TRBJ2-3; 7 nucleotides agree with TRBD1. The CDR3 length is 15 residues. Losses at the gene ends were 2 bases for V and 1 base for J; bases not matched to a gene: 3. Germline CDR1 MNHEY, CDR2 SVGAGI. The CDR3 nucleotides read TGTGCCAGCAGTTACGTTGGACAGGGCACAGATACGCAGTATTTT. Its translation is CASSYVGQGTDTQYF.

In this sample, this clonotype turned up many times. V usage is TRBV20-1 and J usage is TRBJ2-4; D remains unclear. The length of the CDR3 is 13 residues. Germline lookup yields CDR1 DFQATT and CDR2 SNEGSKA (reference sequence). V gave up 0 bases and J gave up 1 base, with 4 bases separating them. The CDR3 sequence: CSAREGAKNIQYF. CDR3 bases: TGCAGTGCTAGAGAGGGGGCCAAAAACATTCAGTACTTC.

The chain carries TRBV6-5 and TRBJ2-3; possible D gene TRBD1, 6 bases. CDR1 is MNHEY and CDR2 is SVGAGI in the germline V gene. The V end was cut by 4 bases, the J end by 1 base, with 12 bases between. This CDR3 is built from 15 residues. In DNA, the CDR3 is TGTGCCAGCAGTTTACAGGGTAGCGGCACAGATACGCAGTATTTT. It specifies CASSLQGSGTDTQYF.

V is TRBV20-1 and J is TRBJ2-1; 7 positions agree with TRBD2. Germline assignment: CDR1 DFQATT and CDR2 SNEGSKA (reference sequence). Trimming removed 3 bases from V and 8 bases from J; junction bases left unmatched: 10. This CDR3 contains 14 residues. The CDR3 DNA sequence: TGCAGTGCTAGCGGGGGGAGCGGCGGGGATGAGCAGTTCTTC. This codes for CSASGGSGGDEQFF.

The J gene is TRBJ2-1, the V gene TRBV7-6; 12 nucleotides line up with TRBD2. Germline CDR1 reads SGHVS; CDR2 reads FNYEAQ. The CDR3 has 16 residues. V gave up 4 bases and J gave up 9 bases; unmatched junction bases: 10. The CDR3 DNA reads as TGTGCCAGCAGCTCCGGACTAGCGGGATATCTCAGTGAGCAGTTCTTC. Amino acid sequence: CASSSGLAGYLSEQFF. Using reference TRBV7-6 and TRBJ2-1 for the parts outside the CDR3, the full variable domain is GAGVSQSPRYKVTKRGQDVALRCDPISGHVSLYWYRQALGQGPEFLTYFNYEAQQDKSGLPNDRFSAERPEGSISTLTIQRTEQRDSAMYRCASSSGLAGYLSEQFFGPGTRLTVL.

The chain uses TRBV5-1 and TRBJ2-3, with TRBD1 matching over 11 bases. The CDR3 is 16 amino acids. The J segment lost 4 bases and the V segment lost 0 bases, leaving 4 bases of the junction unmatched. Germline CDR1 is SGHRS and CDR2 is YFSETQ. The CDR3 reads CASSLGGQGAADTQYF. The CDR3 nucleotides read TGCGCCAGCAGCTTGGGAGGACAGGGGGCCGCAGATACGCAGTATTTT.

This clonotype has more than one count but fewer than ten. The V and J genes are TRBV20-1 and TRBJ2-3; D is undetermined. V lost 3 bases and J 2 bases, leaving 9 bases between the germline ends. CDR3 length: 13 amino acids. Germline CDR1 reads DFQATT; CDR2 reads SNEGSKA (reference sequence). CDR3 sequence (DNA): TGCAGTGCTAGCAGGCGGCACACAGATACGCAGTATTTT. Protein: CSASRRHTDTQYF.

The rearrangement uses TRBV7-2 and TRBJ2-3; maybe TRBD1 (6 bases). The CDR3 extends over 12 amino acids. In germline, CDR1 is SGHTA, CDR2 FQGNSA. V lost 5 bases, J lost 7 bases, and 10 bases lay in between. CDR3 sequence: CASSRDTHTQYF. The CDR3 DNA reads TGTGCCAGCAGCAGGGACACCCATACGCAGTATTTT.

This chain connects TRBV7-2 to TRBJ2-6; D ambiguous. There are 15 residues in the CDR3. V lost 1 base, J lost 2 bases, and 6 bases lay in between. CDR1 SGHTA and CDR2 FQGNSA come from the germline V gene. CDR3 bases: TGTGCCAGCAGCTTAGTTAACCCTGGGGCCAACGTCCTGACTTTC. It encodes CASSLVNPGANVLTF.

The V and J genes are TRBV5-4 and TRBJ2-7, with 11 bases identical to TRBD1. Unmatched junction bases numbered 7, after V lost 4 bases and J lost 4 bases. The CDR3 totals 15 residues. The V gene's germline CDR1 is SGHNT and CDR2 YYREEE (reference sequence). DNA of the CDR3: TGTGCCAGCAGCGTTCCGGGACAGGGGGAATACGAGCAGTACTTC. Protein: CASSVPGQGEYEQYF.

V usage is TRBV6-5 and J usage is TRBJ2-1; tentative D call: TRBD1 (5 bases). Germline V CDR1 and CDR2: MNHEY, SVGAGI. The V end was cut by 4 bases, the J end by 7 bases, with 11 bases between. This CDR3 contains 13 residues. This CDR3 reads CASSWGQINEQFF. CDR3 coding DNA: TGTGCCAGCAGTTGGGGCCAAATTAATGAGCAGTTCTTC.